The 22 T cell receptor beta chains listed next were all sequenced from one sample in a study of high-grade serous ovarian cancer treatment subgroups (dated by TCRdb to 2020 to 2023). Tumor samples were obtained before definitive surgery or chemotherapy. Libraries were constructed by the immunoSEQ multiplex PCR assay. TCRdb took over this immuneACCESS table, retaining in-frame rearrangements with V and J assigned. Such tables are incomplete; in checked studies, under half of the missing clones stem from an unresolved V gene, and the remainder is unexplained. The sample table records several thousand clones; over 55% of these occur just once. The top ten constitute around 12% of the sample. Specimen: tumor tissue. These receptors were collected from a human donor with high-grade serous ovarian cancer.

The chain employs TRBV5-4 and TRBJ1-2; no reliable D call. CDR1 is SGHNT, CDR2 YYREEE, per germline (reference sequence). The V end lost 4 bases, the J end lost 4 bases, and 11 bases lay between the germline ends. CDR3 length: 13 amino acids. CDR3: CASSGTPSYGYTF. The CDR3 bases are TGTGCCAGCAGCGGCACACCATCCTATGGCTACACCTTC.

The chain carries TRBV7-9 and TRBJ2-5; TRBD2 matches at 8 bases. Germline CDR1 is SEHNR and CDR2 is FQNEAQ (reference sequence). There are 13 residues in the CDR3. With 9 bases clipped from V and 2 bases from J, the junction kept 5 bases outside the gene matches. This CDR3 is CASSIAGQETQYF. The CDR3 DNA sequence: TGTGCCAGTTCGATAGCGGGGCAAGAGACCCAGTACTTC.

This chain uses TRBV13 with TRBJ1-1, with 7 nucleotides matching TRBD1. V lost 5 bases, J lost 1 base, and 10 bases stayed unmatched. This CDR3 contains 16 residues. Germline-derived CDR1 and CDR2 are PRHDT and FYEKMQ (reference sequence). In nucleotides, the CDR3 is TGTGCCAGCAGCATCGCAACCGGGACAGCGAACACTGAAGCTTTCTTT. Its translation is CASSIATGTANTEAFF.

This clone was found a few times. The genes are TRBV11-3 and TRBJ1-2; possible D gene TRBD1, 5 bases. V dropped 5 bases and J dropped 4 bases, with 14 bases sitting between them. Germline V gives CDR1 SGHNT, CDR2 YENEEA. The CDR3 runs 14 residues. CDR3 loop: CASSVSAGPYGYTF. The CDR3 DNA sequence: TGTGCCAGCAGCGTCTCGGCAGGGCCCTATGGCTACACCTTC. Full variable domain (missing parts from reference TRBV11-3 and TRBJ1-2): EAGVVQSPRYKIIEKKQPVAFWCNPISGHNTLYWYLQNLGQGPELLIRYENEEAVDDSQLPKDRFSAERLKGVDSTLKIQPAELGDSAVYLCASSVSAGPYGYTFGSGTRLTVV.

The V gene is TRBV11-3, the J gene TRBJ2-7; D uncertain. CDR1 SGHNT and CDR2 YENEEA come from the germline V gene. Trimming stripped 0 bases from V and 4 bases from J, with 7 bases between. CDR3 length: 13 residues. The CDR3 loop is CASSLDRMYEQYF. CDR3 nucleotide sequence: TGTGCCAGCAGCTTAGATCGGATGTACGAGCAGTACTTC.

The CDR3 sequence: CASSFGQGGVHEQYF. The CDR3 DNA sequence: TGTGCCAGCAGCTTTGGACAGGGGGGGGTCCACGAGCAGTACTTC. This chain links TRBV7-6 with TRBJ2-7; 10 bases map to TRBD1. Germline V CDR1 and CDR2: SGHVS, FNYEAQ. The length of the CDR3 is 15 residues. Trimming at V came to 3 bases and at J to 5 bases, leaving 7 bases not matched to a gene. Drawing the rest from reference TRBV7-6 and TRBJ2-7, the complete variable domain is GAGVSQSPRYKVTKRGQDVALRCDPISGHVSLYWYRQALGQGPEFLTYFNYEAQQDKSGLPNDRFSAERPEGSISTLTIQRTEQRDSAMYRCASSFGQGGVHEQYFGPGTRLTVT.

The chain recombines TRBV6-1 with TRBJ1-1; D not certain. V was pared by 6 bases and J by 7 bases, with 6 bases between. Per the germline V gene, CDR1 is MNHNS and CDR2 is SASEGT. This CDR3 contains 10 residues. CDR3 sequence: CASRMGEAFF. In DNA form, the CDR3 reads TGTGCCAGCAGGATGGGTGAAGCTTTCTTT.

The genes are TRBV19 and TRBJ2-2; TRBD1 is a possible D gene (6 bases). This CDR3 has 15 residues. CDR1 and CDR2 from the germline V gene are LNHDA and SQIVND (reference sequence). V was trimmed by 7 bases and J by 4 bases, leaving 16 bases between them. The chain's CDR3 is CASTTQAGVTGELFF. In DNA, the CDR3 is TGTGCCAGTACTACCCAGGCAGGGGTCACCGGGGAGCTGTTTTTT.

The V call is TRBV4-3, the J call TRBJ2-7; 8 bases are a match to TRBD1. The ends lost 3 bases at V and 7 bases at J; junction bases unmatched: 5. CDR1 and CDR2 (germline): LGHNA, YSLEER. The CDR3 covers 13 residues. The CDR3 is CASSHQGAVEQYF. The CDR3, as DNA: TGCGCCAGCAGCCACCAGGGGGCGGTAGAGCAGTACTTC.

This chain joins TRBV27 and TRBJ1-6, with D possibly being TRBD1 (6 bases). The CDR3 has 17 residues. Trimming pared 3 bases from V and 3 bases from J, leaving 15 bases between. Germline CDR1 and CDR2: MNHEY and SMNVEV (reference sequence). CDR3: CASSFYLQGFYNSPLHF. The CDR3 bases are TGTGCCAGCAGTTTCTACCTCCAGGGGTTCTATAATTCACCCCTCCACTTT.

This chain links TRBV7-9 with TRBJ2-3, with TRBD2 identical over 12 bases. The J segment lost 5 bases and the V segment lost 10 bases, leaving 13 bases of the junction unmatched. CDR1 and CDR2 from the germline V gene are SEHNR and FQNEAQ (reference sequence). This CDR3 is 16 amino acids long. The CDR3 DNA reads TGTGCCACTGAAGCTCTAGCGGGGGGGCCGGGAGATACGCAGTATTTT. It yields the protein CATEALAGGPGDTQYF.

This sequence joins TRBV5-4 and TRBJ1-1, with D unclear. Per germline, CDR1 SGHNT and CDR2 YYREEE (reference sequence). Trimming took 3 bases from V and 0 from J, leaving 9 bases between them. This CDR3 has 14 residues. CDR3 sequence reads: CASSWGDVNTEAFF. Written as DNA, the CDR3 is TGTGCCAGCAGCTGGGGAGATGTGAACACTGAAGCTTTCTTT.

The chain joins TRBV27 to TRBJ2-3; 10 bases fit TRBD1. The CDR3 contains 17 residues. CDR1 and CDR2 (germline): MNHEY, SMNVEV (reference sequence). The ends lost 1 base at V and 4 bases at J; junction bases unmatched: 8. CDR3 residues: CASSLLAGTGVADTQYF. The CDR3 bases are TGTGCCAGCAGTTTATTGGCCGGGACAGGGGTCGCAGATACGCAGTATTTT.

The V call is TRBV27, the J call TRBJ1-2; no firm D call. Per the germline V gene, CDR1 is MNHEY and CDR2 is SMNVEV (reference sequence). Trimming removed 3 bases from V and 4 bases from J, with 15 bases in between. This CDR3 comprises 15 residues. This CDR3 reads CASSFSDARTYGYTF. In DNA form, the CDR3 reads TGTGCCAGCAGTTTTTCGGACGCAAGAACCTATGGCTACACCTTC.

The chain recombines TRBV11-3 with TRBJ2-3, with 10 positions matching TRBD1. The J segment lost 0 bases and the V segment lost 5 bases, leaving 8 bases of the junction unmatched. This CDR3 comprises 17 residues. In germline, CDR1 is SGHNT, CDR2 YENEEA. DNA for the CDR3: TGTGCCAGCAGCCTCGGGACAGGGGCCCTTAGCACAGATACGCAGTATTTT. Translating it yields CASSLGTGALSTDTQYF.

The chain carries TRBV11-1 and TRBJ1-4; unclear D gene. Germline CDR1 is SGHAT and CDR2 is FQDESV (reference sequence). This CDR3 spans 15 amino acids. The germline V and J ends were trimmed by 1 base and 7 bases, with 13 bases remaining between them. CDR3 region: CASSLGTHTREKLFF. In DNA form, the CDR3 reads TGTGCCAGCAGCTTAGGAACCCACACGCGTGAAAAACTGTTTTTT.

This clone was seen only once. CDR3 protein: CASSLGVGGSGNQPQHF. DNA for the CDR3: TGTGCCAGCAGCTTGGGGGTCGGGGGGAGTGGCAATCAGCCCCAGCATTTT. The chain combines TRBV5-5 with TRBJ1-5, with a tentative D call TRBD1 (5 bases). The CDR3 length is 17 residues. V was clipped by 0 bases and J by 2 bases, with 15 bases between them. Germline V CDR1 and CDR2: SGHKS, YYEKEE (reference sequence).

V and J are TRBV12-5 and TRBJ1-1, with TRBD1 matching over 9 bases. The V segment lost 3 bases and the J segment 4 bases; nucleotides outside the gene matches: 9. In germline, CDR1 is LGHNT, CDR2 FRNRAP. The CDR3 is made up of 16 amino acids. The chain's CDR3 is CASGFPLQGAVTEAFF. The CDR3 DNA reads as TGTGCTAGTGGTTTCCCCTTACAGGGGGCGGTCACTGAAGCTTTCTTT.

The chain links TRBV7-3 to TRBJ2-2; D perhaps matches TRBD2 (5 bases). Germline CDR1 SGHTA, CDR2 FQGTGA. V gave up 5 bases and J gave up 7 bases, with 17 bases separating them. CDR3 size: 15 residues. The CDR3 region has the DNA TGTGCCAGCAGCCCTAGAGGGAGTTTCGGCGGGGAGCTGTTTTTT. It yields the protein CASSPRGSFGGELFF.

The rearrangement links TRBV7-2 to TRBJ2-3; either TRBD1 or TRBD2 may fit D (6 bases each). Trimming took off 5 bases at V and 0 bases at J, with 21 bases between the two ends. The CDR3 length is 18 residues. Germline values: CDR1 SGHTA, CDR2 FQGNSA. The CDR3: CASSVPRRGAASTDTQYF. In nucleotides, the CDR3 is TGTGCCAGCAGCGTACCACGGAGGGGGGCAGCTAGCACAGATACGCAGTATTTT.

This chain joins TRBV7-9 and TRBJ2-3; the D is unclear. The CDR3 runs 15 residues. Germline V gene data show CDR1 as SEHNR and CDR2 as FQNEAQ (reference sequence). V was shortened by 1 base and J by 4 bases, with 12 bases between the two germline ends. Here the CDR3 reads CASSLEGWRADTQYF. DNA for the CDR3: TGTGCCAGCAGCTTAGAGGGCTGGCGTGCAGATACGCAGTATTTT.

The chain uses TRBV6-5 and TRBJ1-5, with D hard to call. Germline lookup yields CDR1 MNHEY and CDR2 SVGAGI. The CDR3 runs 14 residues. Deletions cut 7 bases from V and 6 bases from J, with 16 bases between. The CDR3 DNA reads TGTGCCAGCAAAATGGGCCCGGACGGTCAGCCCCAGCATTTT. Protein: CASKMGPDGQPQHF.